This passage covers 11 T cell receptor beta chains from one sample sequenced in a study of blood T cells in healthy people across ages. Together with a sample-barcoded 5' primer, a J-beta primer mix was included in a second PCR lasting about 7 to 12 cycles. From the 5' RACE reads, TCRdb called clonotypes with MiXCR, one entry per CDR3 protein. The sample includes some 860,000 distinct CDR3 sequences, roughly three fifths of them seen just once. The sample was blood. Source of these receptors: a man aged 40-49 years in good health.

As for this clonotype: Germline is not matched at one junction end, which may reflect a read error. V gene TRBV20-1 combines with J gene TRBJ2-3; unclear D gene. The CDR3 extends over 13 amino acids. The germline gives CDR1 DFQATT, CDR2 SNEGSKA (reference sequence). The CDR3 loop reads CSARRTGTDTRYF. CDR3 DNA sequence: TGCAGTGCCCGGCGAACTGGCACAGATACGCGGTATTTT.

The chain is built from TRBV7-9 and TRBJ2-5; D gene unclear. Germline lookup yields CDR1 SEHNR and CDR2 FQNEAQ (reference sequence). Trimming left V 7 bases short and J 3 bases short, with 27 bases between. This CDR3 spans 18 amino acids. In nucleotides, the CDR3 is TGTGCCAGCACCTTGTCCGGGCCTACCCCCGATATTGAAGAGACCCAGTACTTC. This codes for CASTLSGPTPDIEETQYF. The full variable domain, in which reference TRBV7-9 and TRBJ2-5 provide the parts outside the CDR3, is DTGVSQNPRHKITKRGQNVTFRCDPISEHNRLYWYRQTLGQGPEFLTYFQNEAQLEKSRLLSDRFSAERPKGSFSTLEIQRTEQGDSAMYLCASTLSGPTPDIEETQYFGPGTRLLVL.

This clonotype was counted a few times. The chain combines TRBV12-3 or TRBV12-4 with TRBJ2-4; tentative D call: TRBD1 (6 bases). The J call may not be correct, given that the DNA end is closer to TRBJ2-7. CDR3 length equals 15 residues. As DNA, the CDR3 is TGTGCCAGCAGTTTACTGACAGGAGAATCCTACGAGCAGTACTTC. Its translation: CASSLLTGESYEQYF.

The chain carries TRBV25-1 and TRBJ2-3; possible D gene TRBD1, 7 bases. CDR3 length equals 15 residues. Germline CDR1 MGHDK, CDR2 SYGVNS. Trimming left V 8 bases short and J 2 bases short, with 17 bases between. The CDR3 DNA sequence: TGTGCCAGCCAACCCAGGGGGGAGCCCACAGATACGCAGTATTTT. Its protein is CASQPRGEPTDTQYF.

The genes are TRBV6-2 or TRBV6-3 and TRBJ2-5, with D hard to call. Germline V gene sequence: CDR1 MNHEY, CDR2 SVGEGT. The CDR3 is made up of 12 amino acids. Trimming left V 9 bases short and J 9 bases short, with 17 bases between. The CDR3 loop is CASHTLYEAQYF. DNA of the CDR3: TGTGCCAGTCACACCCTCTATGAGGCCCAGTACTTC.

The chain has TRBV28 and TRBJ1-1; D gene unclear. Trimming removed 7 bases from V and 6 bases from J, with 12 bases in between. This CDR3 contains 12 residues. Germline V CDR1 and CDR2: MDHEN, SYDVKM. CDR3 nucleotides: TGTGCCAGCACCCTGCCGAGCGCTGAAGCTTTCTTT. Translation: CASTLPSAEAFF.

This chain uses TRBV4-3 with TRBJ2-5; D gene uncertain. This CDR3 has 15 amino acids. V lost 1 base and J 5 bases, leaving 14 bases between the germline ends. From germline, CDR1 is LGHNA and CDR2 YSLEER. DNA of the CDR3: TGCGCCAGCAGCCAAGGTAGTAACGATGGGGAGACCCAGTACTTC. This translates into CASSQGSNDGETQYF.

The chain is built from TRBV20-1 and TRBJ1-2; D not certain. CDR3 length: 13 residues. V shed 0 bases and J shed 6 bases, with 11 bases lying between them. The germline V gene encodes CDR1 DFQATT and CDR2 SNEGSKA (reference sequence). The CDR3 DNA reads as TGCAGTGCTAGAGATGGAGGGCTTGATGGCTACACCTTC. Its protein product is CSARDGGLDGYTF.

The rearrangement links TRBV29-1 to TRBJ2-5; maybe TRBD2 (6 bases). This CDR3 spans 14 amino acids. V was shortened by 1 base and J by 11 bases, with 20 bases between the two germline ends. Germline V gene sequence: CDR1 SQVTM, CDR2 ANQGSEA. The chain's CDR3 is CSVEGFTDLREQYF. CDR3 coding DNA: TGCAGCGTTGAAGGGTTTACGGACCTACGGGAGCAGTACTTC.

The CDR3 protein is CASRSVTLSYNEQFF. CDR3 bases: TGTGCCAGCAGATCCGTAACCCTCTCCTACAATGAGCAGTTCTTC. The chain employs TRBV25-1 and TRBJ2-1; D gene unclear. Trimming took 6 bases from V and 0 from J, leaving 12 bases between them. Germline assignment: CDR1 MGHDK and CDR2 SYGVNS. The CDR3 has 15 amino acids.

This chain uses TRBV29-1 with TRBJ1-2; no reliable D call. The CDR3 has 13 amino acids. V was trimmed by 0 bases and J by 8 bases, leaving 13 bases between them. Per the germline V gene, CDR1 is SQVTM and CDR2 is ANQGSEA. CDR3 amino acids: CSVEDRPAGGYTF. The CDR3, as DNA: TGCAGCGTTGAAGATAGGCCAGCTGGGGGCTACACCTTC.